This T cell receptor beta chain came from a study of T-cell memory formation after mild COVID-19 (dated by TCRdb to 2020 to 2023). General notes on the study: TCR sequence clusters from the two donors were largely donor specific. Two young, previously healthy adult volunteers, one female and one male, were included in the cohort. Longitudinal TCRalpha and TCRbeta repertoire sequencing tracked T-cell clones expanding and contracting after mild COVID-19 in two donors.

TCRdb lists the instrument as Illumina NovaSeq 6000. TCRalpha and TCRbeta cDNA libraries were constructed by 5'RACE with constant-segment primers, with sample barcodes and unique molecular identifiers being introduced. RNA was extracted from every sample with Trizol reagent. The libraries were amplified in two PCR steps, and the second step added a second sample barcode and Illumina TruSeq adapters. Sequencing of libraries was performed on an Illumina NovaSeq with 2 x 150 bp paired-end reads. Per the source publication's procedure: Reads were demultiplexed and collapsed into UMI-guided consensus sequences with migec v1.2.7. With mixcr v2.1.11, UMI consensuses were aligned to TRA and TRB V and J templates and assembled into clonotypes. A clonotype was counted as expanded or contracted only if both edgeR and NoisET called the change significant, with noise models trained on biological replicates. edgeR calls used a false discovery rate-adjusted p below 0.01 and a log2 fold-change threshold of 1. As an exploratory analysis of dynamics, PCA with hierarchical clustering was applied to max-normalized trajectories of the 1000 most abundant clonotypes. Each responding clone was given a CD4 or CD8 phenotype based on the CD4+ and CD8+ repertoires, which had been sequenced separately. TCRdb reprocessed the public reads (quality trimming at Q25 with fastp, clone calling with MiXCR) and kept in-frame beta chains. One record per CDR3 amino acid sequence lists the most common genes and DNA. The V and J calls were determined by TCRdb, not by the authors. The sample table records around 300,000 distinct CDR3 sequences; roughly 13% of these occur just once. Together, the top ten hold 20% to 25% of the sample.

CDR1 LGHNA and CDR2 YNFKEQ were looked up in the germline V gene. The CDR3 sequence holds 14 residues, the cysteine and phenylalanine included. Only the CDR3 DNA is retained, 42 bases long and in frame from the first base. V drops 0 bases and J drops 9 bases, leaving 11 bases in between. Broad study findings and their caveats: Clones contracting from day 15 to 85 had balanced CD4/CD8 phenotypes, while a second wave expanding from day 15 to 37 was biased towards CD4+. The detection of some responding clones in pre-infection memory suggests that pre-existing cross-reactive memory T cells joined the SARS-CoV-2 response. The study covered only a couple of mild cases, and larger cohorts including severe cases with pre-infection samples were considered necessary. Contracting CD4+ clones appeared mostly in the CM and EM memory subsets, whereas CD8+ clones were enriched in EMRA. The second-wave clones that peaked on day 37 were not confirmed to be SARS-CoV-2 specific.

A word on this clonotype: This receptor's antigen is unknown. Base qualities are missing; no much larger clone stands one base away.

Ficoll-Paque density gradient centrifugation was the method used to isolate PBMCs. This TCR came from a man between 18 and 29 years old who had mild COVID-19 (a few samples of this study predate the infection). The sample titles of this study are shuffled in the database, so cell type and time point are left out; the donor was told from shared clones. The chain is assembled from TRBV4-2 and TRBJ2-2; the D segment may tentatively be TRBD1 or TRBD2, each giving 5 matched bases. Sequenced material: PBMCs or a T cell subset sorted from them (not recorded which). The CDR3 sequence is CASSQEVWGRELFF. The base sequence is TGTGCCAGCAGCCAAGAGGTTTGGGGACGGGAGCTGTTTTTT.